Listed here are 9 T cell receptor beta chains from one sample, sequenced in a study of sequential checkpoint blockade in melanoma (dated by TCRdb to about 2019). The library was obtained by the immunoSEQ multiplex PCR assay. Sourced from immuneACCESS, this table was stored by TCRdb with only in-frame sequences that have V and J called. A share of the clones is absent; for the studies checked, an unresolved V gene accounts for under half, and the remainder has no known explanation. This sample is represented by about 8,200 clones; around three fifths of them were singletons. The top ten hold about 16% of the sample. What the treatment or condition label conveys for this sample: randomized to nivolumab then ipilimumab (arm A) or the reverse (arm B). The sample here was CD8+ T cells sorted from blood (inferred from file names), taken from a patient given nivolumab and ipilimumab in sequence. Receptors originate from a human donor with melanoma.

The V and J genes are TRBV14 and TRBJ1-1; TRBD1 aligns across 8 bases. CDR3 length: 16 amino acids. Germline V gene data show CDR1 as SGHDN and CDR2 as FVKESK. V lost 2 bases and J lost 0; bases outside the gene matches: 5. CDR3 DNA sequence: TGTGCCAGCAGCCAACTACACAGGGGGGTGAACACTGAAGCTTTCTTT. Protein product: CASSQLHRGVNTEAFF.

In its sample, this clone was seen a few times. The CDR3 loop is CSVTGDTGELFF. DNA of the CDR3: TGCAGCGTTACGGGGGACACCGGGGAGCTGTTTTTT. The rearrangement uses TRBV29-1 and TRBJ2-2; TRBD2 might be the D (6 bases). Germline values: CDR1 SQVTM, CDR2 ANQGSEA. The length of the CDR3 is 12 residues. V dropped 5 bases and J dropped 3 bases, with 7 bases sitting between them.

This chain joins TRBV28 and TRBJ1-5; possible D gene TRBD1, 5 bases. CDR1 and CDR2 (germline): MDHEN, SYDVKM. The ends were cut back, 3 bases at V and 0 bases at J, with 9 bases in the middle. The CDR3 is 15 amino acids. This CDR3 reads CASSLGPYSNQPQHF. In nucleotides, the CDR3 is TGTGCCAGCAGTTTGGGGCCCTATAGCAATCAGCCCCAGCATTTT.

This clone is a singleton in its sample. The chain combines TRBV4-1 with TRBJ2-7; the match to TRBD1 covers 11 bases. From germline, CDR1 is MGHRA and CDR2 YSYEKL. The CDR3 extends over 15 amino acids. Losses at the gene ends were 3 bases for V and 5 bases for J; bases not matched to a gene: 6. CDR3: CASSQTGQGAHEQYF. The CDR3 nucleotides are TGCGCCAGCAGCCAGACCGGACAGGGGGCCCACGAGCAGTACTTC.

The table lists this clone with a few counts. The genes are TRBV10-3 and TRBJ2-7; 7 bases fit TRBD2. The germline V gene encodes CDR1 ENHRY and CDR2 SYGVKD. J was trimmed by 0 bases and V by 4 bases; bases with no gene match: 0. This CDR3 has 13 residues. The CDR3 DNA reads TGTGCCATCAGTGGCGGGAGCTCCTACGAGCAGTACTTC. It yields the protein CAISGGSSYEQYF.

This clone was seen a handful of times. This chain uses TRBV27 with TRBJ1-2; no reliable D call. Between the trimmed V and J ends, which lost 5 bases and 5 bases, there was a span of 18 bases. The CDR3 has 15 amino acids. Germline V CDR1 and CDR2: MNHEY, SMNVEV (reference sequence). The CDR3 loop reads CASSAYSGARYGYTF. CDR3 bases: TGTGCCAGCAGTGCGTATTCGGGAGCTCGGTATGGCTACACCTTC.

The V gene is TRBV7-9, the J gene TRBJ1-1; a possible D gene is TRBD1 (6 bases). Germline V gene lookup returns CDR1 SEHNR and CDR2 FQNEAQ (reference sequence). V lost 0 bases, J lost 6 bases, and 17 bases lay in between. CDR3 length: 16 amino acids. The CDR3 region is CASSLASETGRAEAFF. The CDR3 region has the DNA TGTGCCAGCAGCTTAGCGAGCGAAACAGGGAGAGCTGAAGCTTTCTTT.

The rearrangement joins TRBV10-3 to TRBJ1-2, with D possibly TRBD1 on 5 matching bases. V lost 5 bases to trimming and J lost 6 bases, with 13 bases between them. CDR3 size: 13 residues. Germline CDR1 is ENHRY and CDR2 is SYGVKD. The CDR3 nucleotides are TGTGCCATCAGTCTGGACAATCAGGATGGCTACACCTTC. Amino acid sequence: CAISLDNQDGYTF.

The chain recombines TRBV28 with TRBJ2-7; 9 bases agree with TRBD1. The CDR3 is 14 residues long. V shed 2 bases and J 7 bases; nucleotides not matched to a gene: 6. Germline V gives CDR1 MDHEN, CDR2 SYDVKM. CDR3 in DNA: TGTGCCAGCAGTTTAATGGGACAGGGTTTGGAGCAGTACTTC. Protein sequence: CASSLMGQGLEQYF.